A selection of T cell receptor beta chains follows, all from one sample in a study of beta chain features in type 1 diabetes. Profiling relied on immunoSEQ multiplex PCR, and the TCRdb table lists in-frame clones only, not all of them. The sample shows approximately 250,000 clones, roughly 17% of them seen only once. The material sequenced was naive CD4+ T cells from blood. These receptors were obtained from a young man with type 1 diabetes. The CDR3 runs from the conserved cysteine through the conserved F or W. The D gene is left open where the match is weak. Part of the rows lack a size; the others show once, few, many or a class for expanded clones.

J gene	V gene	clone size	D gene	CDR3 DNA	CDR3 protein
TRBJ1-1	TRBV4-3	few	.	TGCGCCAGCAGCCATAGTACCGGGGTTCCTGAAGCTTTCTTT	CASSHSTGVPEAFF
TRBJ2-7	TRBV4-3	.	.	TGCGCCAGCAGCCAAGATCCGTCGCGTGAGCAGTACTTC	CASSQDPSREQYF
TRBJ2-2	TRBV25-1	few	TRBD1	TGTGCCAGCAGTGAATATGTAGGACAGGGCGGCACCGGGGAGCTGTTTTTT	CASSEYVGQGGTGELFF
TRBJ2-3	TRBV9	once	.	TGTGCCAGCAGCGTAGTTCCCCTCCGAGGGACAGATACGCAGTATTTT	CASSVVPLRGTDTQYF
TRBJ1-2	TRBV20-1	few	.	TGCAGTGCGTGGACCGGCGGCTACACCTTC	CSAWTGGYTF
TRBJ2-5	TRBV11-2	.	.	TGTGCCAGCAGCTTAGATATTAGTTCGGGGACCCAGTACTTC	CASSLDISSGTQYF
TRBJ2-5	TRBV7-2	.	.	TGTGCCAGCAGCTTTGGCAGCCAAGAGACCCAGTACTTC	CASSFGSQETQYF
TRBJ2-7	TRBV9	few	TRBD1	TGTGCCAGCAGCGTAGGGACAGGGACCTACGAGCAGTACTTC	CASSVGTGTYEQYF
TRBJ2-6	TRBV30	many	.	TGTGCCTGGAGTGTTGGGGCCAACGTCCTGACTTTC	CAWSVGANVLTF
TRBJ2-5	TRBV29-1	few	TRBD2	TGCAGCGTTTCAGCGGGAGCAGGAGAGACCCAGTACTTC	CSVSAGAGETQYF
TRBJ1-1	TRBV30	.	TRBD1	TGTGCGAGCCAGGACAGGGGGCGGATTGAAGCTTTCTTT	CASQDRGRIEAFF